One and the same sample provided the 8 T cell receptor beta chains below, sequenced in a study of beta chain features in type 1 diabetes. These receptors' targets are unknown. Expressed TCRB transcripts were sequenced after all isolated RNA was converted to cDNA. Profiling relied on immunoSEQ multiplex PCR, and the TCRdb table lists in-frame clones only, not all of them. The table lists more than 250,000 clones, approximately 15% of them singletons. Study observations and caveats: Across all four CD4+ subsets, people with type 1 diabetes showed modestly shorter TCRB CDR3s.

Sequencing was carried out using naive CD4+ T cells from blood. The receptors originated from a man aged 18 to 29 with type 1 diabetes.

This clone was observed a handful of times. The rearrangement uses TRBV30 and TRBJ1-1; weak D call: TRBD1 (5 bases). This CDR3 has 14 amino acids. Trimming cost V 0 bases and J 5 bases, with 13 bases left between them. The germline V gene has CDR1 GTSNPN and CDR2 SVGIG (reference sequence). In DNA, the CDR3 is TGTGCCTGGAGTGTAGGAGGGAGGGGAACTGAAGCTTTCTTT. This translates into CAWSVGGRGTEAFF.

This clone has only a few counts. J is TRBJ1-1 and V is TRBV18; no reliable D call. This CDR3 is built from 17 residues. Trimming removed 0 bases at V and 0 bases at J, with 14 bases between. CDR1 KGHSH and CDR2 LQKENI come from the germline V gene. In DNA form, the CDR3 reads TGTGCCAGCTCACCACCGTCCAAACGGGGTCTGAACACTGAAGCTTTCTTT. Its protein product is CASSPPSKRGLNTEAFF.

J is TRBJ2-2 and V is TRBV4-3, with D perhaps TRBD1 (5 bases). Deletions cut 0 bases from V and 0 bases from J, with 17 bases between. The CDR3 runs to 19 residues. Germline values: CDR1 LGHNA, CDR2 YSLEER. The CDR3 sequence is CASSQDLQSRATNTGELFF. CDR3 DNA sequence: TGCGCCAGCAGCCAAGATCTACAGTCCAGGGCAACGAACACCGGGGAGCTGTTTTTT.

The V and J genes are TRBV30 and TRBJ1-2; 12 nucleotides line up with TRBD1. Germline V CDR1 and CDR2: GTSNPN, SVGIG (reference sequence). The CDR3 loop spans 18 amino acids. V lost 1 base, J lost 4 bases, and 13 bases stayed unmatched. Written as DNA, the CDR3 is TGTGCCTGGAGTGGTAAGGGACAGGGGGCGCCGGGTCTCTATGGCTACACCTTC. Amino acids: CAWSGKGQGAPGLYGYTF. The full variable domain, with the rest looked up from reference TRBV30 and TRBJ1-2, is SQTIHQWPATLVQPVGSPLSLECTVEGTSNPNLYWYRQAAGRGLQLLFYSVGIGQISSEVPQNLSASRPQDRQFILSSKKLLLSDSGFYLCAWSGKGQGAPGLYGYTFGSGTRLTVV.

V is TRBV18 and J is TRBJ1-2, with D perhaps TRBD1 (5 bases). V was pared by 5 bases and J by 0 bases, with 10 bases between. Germline V gene sequence: CDR1 KGHSH, CDR2 LQKENI. The length of the CDR3 is 14 residues. As DNA, the CDR3 is TGTGCCAGCTCATCCACAGGATCTAACTATGGCTACACCTTC. Amino acid sequence: CASSSTGSNYGYTF.

In this sample, this clone turned up a few times. The rearrangement links TRBV7-2 to TRBJ2-3, with D maybe TRBD2 (5 bases). With 1 base removed from V and 3 bases from J, the gap between germline ends came to 8 bases. CDR1 is SGHTA, CDR2 FQGNSA, per germline. This CDR3 region has 14 residues. The CDR3 region has the DNA TGTGCCAGCAGCTTAGATACTAGTACAGATACGCAGTATTTT. Protein product: CASSLDTSTDTQYF.

V and J are TRBV5-4 and TRBJ2-7; a possible D gene is TRBD1 (5 bases). Looked up from germline, CDR1 is SGHNT and CDR2 is YYREEE (reference sequence). There are 16 residues in the CDR3. V gave up 4 bases and J gave up 5 bases, with 22 bases separating them. This CDR3 reads CASSTDRRVAVDEQYF. In nucleotides, the CDR3 is TGTGCCAGCAGCACCGATCGCAGGGTGGCGGTGGACGAGCAGTACTTC.

Only a few counts were recorded for this clone. V usage is TRBV6-5 and J usage is TRBJ2-7, with D tentatively TRBD2 (6 bases). The CDR3 is made up of 14 amino acids. Looked up from germline, CDR1 is MNHEY and CDR2 is SVGAGI. V lost 5 bases, J lost 5 bases, and 16 bases lay in between. The CDR3 here is CASSGLAGWDEQYF. CDR3 coding DNA: TGTGCCAGCAGTGGTCTTGCGGGATGGGACGAGCAGTACTTC.